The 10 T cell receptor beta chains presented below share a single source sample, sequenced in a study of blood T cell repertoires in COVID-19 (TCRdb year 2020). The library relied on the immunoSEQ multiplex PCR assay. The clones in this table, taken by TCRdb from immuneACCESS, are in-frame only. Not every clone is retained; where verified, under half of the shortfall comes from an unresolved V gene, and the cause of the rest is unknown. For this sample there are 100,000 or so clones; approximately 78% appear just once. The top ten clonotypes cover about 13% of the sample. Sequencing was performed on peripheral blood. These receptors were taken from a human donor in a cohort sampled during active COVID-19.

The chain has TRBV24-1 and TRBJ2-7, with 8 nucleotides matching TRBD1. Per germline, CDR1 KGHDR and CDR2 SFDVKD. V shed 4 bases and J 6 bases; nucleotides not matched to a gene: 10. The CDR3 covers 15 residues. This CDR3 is CATSEGGTGGSEQYF. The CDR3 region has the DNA TGTGCCACCAGTGAGGGCGGGACAGGAGGGTCCGAGCAGTACTTC.

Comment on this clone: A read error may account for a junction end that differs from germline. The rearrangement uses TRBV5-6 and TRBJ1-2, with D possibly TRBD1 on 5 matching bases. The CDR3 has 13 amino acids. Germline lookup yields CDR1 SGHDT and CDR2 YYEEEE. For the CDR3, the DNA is TGTGCCAGCACCTTGACAGTCTCCAGACGCTACACCTTC. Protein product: CASTLTVSRRYTF. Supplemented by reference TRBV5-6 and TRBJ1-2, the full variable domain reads DAGVTQSPTHLIKTRGQQVTLRCSPKSGHDTVSWYQQALGQGPQFIFQYYEEEERQRGNFPDRFSGHQFPNYSSELNVNALLLGDSALYLCASTLTVSRRYTFGSGTRLTVV.

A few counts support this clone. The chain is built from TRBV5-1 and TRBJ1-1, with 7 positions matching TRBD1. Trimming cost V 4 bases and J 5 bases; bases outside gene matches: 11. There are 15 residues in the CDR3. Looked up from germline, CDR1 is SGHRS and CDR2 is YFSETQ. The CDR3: CASSTRQGDETEAFF. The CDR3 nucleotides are TGCGCCAGCAGCACCCGACAGGGCGATGAGACTGAAGCTTTCTTT.

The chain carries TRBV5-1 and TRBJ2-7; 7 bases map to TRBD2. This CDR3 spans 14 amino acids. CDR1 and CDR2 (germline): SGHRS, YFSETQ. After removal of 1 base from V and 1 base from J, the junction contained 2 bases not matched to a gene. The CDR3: CASSLTSESYEQYF. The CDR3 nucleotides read TGCGCCAGCAGCTTGACTAGCGAGTCCTACGAGCAGTACTTC.

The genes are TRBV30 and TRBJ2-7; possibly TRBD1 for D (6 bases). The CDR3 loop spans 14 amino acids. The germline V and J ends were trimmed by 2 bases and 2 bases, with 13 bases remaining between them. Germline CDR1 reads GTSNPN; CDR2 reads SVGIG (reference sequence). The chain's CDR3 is CAWSPLTGTYEQYF. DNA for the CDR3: TGTGCCTGGAGTCCACTGACAGGCACCTACGAGCAGTACTTC.

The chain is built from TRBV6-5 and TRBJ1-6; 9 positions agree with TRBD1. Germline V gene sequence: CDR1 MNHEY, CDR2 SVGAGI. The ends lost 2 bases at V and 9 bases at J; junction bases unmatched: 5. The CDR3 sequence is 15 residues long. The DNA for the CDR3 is TGTGCCAGCAGTTACACACAGGGGGCTTCTTCACCCCTCCACTTT. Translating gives CASSYTQGASSPLHF.

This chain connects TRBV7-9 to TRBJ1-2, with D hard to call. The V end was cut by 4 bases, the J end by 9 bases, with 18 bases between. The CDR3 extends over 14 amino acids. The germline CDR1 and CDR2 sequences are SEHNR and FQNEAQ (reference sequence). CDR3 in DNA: TGTGCCAGCAGCTCCCCCCTATCTCCCCATCGCTACACCTTC. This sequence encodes CASSSPLSPHRYTF.

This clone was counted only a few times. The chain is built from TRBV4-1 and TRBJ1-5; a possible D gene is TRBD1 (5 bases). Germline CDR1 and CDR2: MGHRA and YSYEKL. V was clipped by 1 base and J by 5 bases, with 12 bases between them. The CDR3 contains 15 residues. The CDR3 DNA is TGCGCCAGCAGCCAAGTTCGTACAGGCGATCAGCCCCAGCATTTT. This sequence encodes CASSQVRTGDQPQHF.

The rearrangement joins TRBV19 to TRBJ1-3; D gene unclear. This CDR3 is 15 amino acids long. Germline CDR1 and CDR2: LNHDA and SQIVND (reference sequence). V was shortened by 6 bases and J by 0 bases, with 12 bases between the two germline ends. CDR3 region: CASSPRESSGNTIYF. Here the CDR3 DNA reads TGTGCCAGTAGCCCGCGAGAAAGCTCTGGAAACACCATATATTTT.

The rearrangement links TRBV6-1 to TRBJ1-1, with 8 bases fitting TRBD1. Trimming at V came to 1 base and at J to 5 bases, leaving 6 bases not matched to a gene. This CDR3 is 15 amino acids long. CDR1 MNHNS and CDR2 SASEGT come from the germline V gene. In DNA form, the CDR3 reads TGTGCCAGCAGTGAAGGGCCAGGGGGCAGGACTGAAGCTTTCTTT. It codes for CASSEGPGGRTEAFF.